The text below deals with one T cell receptor (beta chain). What it binds is unknown. These data belong to a study of vaccination effects on CD4 cells after COVID-19. The germline V and J ends were trimmed by 4 bases and 3 bases, with 12 bases remaining between them. Germline-derived CDR1 and CDR2 are MNHEY and SVGAGI. The CDR3 extends over 14 amino acids. Antigen-specific CD4+ T cell clonotypes were called by their expansion after viral peptide-pool culture in ViraFEST. Subsequent to roughly 9 days of culture, CD4+ T cells were isolated. Each participant was given two doses of one vaccine (BNT162b2 or mRNA-1273). Neither prior SARS-CoV-2 infection nor positive nucleocapsid antibodies were present in the vaccine recipients. It was on days 3 and 7 that half the medium was replaced with IL-2 medium. This table comes from immunoSEQ multiplex PCR, and its TCRdb copy is limited to in-frame clones, with some not included. Found here are approximately 30,000 clones, 73% of them singletons; the top ten hold 10%.

Findings of the study overall: Late post-vaccination samples showed marked contraction of infection- and vaccine-induced clones. Convalescent patients were few in the study, and early post-infection timepoints were absent.

The sequenced sample was CD4+ T cells from PBMCs cultured with HCoV-NL63 spike peptides, obtained after COVID-19 vaccination. The chain links TRBV6-5 to TRBJ1-2; TRBD1 might be the D (5 bases). This TCR derives from a human donor who received a COVID-19 vaccine. CDR3 nucleotide sequence: TGTGCCAGCAGTTCCCAGCAGGGCTACTATGGCTACACCTTC. It yields the protein CASSSQQGYYGYTF.